A single sample gave rise to the 24 T cell receptor beta chains below, sequenced in a study of blood T cell repertoires in COVID-19. Assay used: immunoSEQ multiplex PCR; TCRdb lists only in-frame clones, some missing. The sample lists about 140,000 clones, approximately 79% occurring once. The sequenced sample consisted of peripheral blood. Every receptor here comes from a man between 60 and 75 years old with acute or convalescent COVID-19.

The chain employs TRBV10-2 and TRBJ2-2; the D is unclear. The V end was cut by 8 bases, the J end by 4 bases, with 8 bases between. The length of the CDR3 is 12 residues. Germline CDR1 WSHSY, CDR2 SAAADI. The CDR3 DNA is TGCGCCAGCTCTTGGGCCACCGGGGAGCTGTTTTTT. Amino acids: CASSWATGELFF.

The rearrangement links TRBV5-4 to TRBJ1-2; 7 bases fit TRBD1. CDR3 size: 13 residues. J gave up 7 bases and V 1 base, and 4 bases lay outside the gene matches. Germline V gene sequence: CDR1 SGHNT, CDR2 YYREEE (reference sequence). The DNA for the CDR3 is TGTGCCAGCAGCTTGTCAGGGGGTCGTGGCTACACCTTC. Its translation: CASSLSGGRGYTF.

CDR3 nucleotides: TGCGCCAGCAGCCAAGTGGGACTAGAGGACGAGCAGTACTTC. Translating gives CASSQVGLEDEQYF. This rearrangement joins TRBV4-1 to TRBJ2-7, with 8 bases matching TRBD2. The ends lost 1 base at V and 5 bases at J; junction bases unmatched: 4. The CDR3 has 14 amino acids. Germline-derived CDR1 and CDR2 are MGHRA and YSYEKL.

Of note for this clone: The junction does not match germline at one end; this may be a read error. The chain has TRBV24-1 and TRBJ2-5; TRBD1 aligns across 10 bases. The germline V gene encodes CDR1 KGHDR and CDR2 SFDVKD. The length of the CDR3 is 18 residues. The CDR3 DNA follows: TGTGCCACCAGTGACCGCTCCTCCGGGACAGGGGCCCGAGAGACCCGGTACTTC. As protein: CATSDRSSGTGARETRYF.

CDR3 sequence: CASSKGLAGEQFF. The DNA for the CDR3 is TGTGCCAGTAGTAAGGGACTAGCAGGGGAGCAGTTCTTC. The chain links TRBV19 to TRBJ2-1; TRBD2 aligns across 9 bases. CDR3 length equals 13 residues. Germline trimming cut 4 bases from V and 10 bases from J; bases unmatched to any gene: 5. Per germline, CDR1 LNHDA and CDR2 SQIVND (reference sequence).

The count of this clone is one. The rearrangement uses TRBV7-6 and TRBJ2-2, with 11 bases that match TRBD1. CDR1 is SGHVS and CDR2 is FNYEAQ in the germline V gene. With V trimmed by 5 bases and J by 5 bases, 1 base remained unmatched. There are 14 residues in the CDR3. The CDR3 bases are TGTGCCAGCAGCGGGGACAGGGGGACCGGGGAGCTGTTTTTT. It codes for CASSGDRGTGELFF. The full variable domain, rest sourced from reference TRBV7-6 and TRBJ2-2, is GAGVSQSPRYKVTKRGQDVALRCDPISGHVSLYWYRQALGQGPEFLTYFNYEAQQDKSGLPNDRFSAERPEGSISTLTIQRTEQRDSAMYRCASSGDRGTGELFFGEGSRLTVL.

This clone was seen just once. The chain joins TRBV5-6 to TRBJ1-5; maybe TRBD1 (5 bases). Trimming removed 4 bases at V and 6 bases at J, with 14 bases between. From germline, CDR1 is SGHDT and CDR2 YYEEEE. The CDR3 is 14 residues long. The chain's CDR3 is CASSQGLRGQPQHF. The CDR3 coding sequence is TGTGCCAGCAGCCAGGGTCTTAGGGGTCAGCCCCAGCATTTT.

J is TRBJ1-2 and V is TRBV9, with D perhaps matching TRBD1 (5 bases). Germline V gene lookup returns CDR1 SGDLS and CDR2 YYNGEE. With 3 bases removed from V and 4 bases from J, the gap between germline ends came to 16 bases. The CDR3 sequence is 15 residues long. CDR3 sequence: CASSAFAGVSYGYTF. CDR3 DNA: TGTGCCAGCAGCGCTTTTGCGGGGGTGTCCTATGGCTACACCTTC.

This chain connects TRBV7-3 to TRBJ1-3, with 7 bases identical to TRBD1. With V trimmed by 0 bases and J by 1 base, 12 bases remained unmatched. There are 19 residues in the CDR3. Germline V gene data show CDR1 as SGHTA and CDR2 as FQGTGA. CDR3 loop: CASSLTRTIQGRSGNTIYF. In DNA, the CDR3 is TGTGCCAGCAGCTTAACCCGAACGATACAGGGGCGTTCTGGAAACACCATATATTTT.

This clone appeared a few times. The genes are TRBV3-1 (or the pseudogene TRBV3-2) and TRBJ2-3, with D maybe TRBD2 (6 bases). Trimming shortened V by 3 bases and J by 0 bases, and 22 bases separated the two germline ends. Germline lookup yields CDR1 LGHDT and CDR2 YNNKEL (reference sequence). This CDR3 comprises 19 residues. CDR3 in DNA: TGTGCCAGCAGCCATCAAAAGACCGCCGGGACTTCTAGCACAGATACGCAGTATTTT. This translates into CASSHQKTAGTSSTDTQYF.

J is TRBJ2-1 and V is TRBV3-1 (or the pseudogene TRBV3-2); TRBD2 might be the D (5 bases). The length of the CDR3 is 15 residues. The germline V gene encodes CDR1 LGHDT and CDR2 YNNKEL (reference sequence). V shed 0 bases and J shed 4 bases, with 10 bases lying between them. Here the CDR3 reads CASSQDPRGYNEQFF. The CDR3 nucleotides are TGTGCCAGCAGCCAAGACCCTCGAGGGTACAATGAGCAGTTCTTC.

The chain is built from TRBV28 and TRBJ1-1; no reliable D call. Trimming stripped 5 bases from V and 8 bases from J, with 12 bases between. Germline loops: CDR1 MDHEN, CDR2 SYDVKM. This CDR3 region has 12 residues. CDR3 amino acids: CASSPIDAEAFF. CDR3 bases: TGTGCCAGCAGTCCTATCGATGCCGAAGCTTTCTTT.

In DNA form, the CDR3 reads TGTGCCAGCAGCGTGGGAGGGAGAGCTAGCACAGATACGCAGTATTTT. Encoded protein: CASSVGGRASTDTQYF. This chain links TRBV9 with TRBJ2-3; TRBD2 matches 7 bases. Germline V lookup: CDR1 SGDLS, CDR2 YYNGEE. V gave up 2 bases and J gave up 0 bases; unmatched junction bases: 6. The CDR3 loop spans 16 amino acids.

The chain couples TRBV20-1 to TRBJ1-3; the D is unclear. The CDR3 has 12 residues. Germline-derived CDR1 and CDR2 are DFQATT and SNEGSKA (reference sequence). With 3 bases removed from V and 3 bases from J, the gap between germline ends came to 6 bases. The CDR3, as DNA: TGCAGTGCTAGTCCCAGTGGAAACACCATATATTTT. It codes for CSASPSGNTIYF.

This chain links TRBV5-1 with TRBJ1-1; TRBD1 is a possible D gene (6 bases). Trimming removed 3 bases at V and 1 base at J, with 13 bases between. The CDR3 is 15 residues long. Germline CDR1 reads SGHRS; CDR2 reads YFSETQ. CDR3 sequence reads: CASSSDSSRNTEAFF. In DNA form, the CDR3 reads TGCGCCAGCAGCTCGGACAGTTCCAGGAACACTGAAGCTTTCTTT.

This rearrangement joins TRBV7-2 to TRBJ2-7; TRBD2 matches at 10 bases. Germline CDR1 and CDR2: SGHTA and FQGNSA. The CDR3 runs 13 residues. V dropped 11 bases and J dropped 6; count of bases not matched to a gene: 10. The CDR3: CASGLAGAPEQYF. DNA of the CDR3: TGTGCCTCGGGGCTAGCGGGAGCCCCCGAGCAGTACTTC.

This clone is a singleton in its sample. This rearrangement joins TRBV24-1 to TRBJ2-5; the match to TRBD1 covers 9 bases. The CDR3 consists of 15 residues. After removal of 5 bases from V and 5 bases from J, the junction contained 8 bases not matched to a gene. In germline, CDR1 is KGHDR, CDR2 SFDVKD. CDR3 in amino acids: CATSALDRGEETQYF. CDR3 bases: TGTGCCACCAGTGCCCTGGACAGGGGTGAGGAGACCCAGTACTTC.

The J gene is TRBJ2-5, the V gene TRBV28; 10 bases agree with TRBD1. The CDR3 length is 16 residues. The germline CDR1 and CDR2 sequences are MDHEN and SYDVKM. The junction had 12 bases not matched to a gene; V was cut back by 4 bases and J by 7 bases. Here the CDR3 reads CASSSPGQGSRRTQYF. The DNA for the CDR3 is TGTGCCAGCAGTTCACCGGGACAGGGGAGCCGTCGGACCCAGTACTTC.

V usage is TRBV18 and J usage is TRBJ1-1, with TRBD1 identical over 7 bases. The length of the CDR3 is 15 residues. Germline V gene sequence: CDR1 KGHSH, CDR2 LQKENI. The trim removed 3 bases at V and 3 bases at J, leaving 7 bases unmatched. The chain's CDR3 is CASSPSTGLDTEAFF. The CDR3, as DNA: TGTGCCAGCTCACCTTCGACAGGGTTAGACACTGAAGCTTTCTTT.

The chain recombines TRBV24-1 with TRBJ2-1, with D tentatively TRBD1 (6 bases). CDR1 is KGHDR and CDR2 is SFDVKD in the germline V gene. This CDR3 is 17 amino acids long. The V gene lost 5 bases and the J gene lost 5 bases, with 21 bases spanning the gap. The CDR3 DNA reads TGTGCCACCAGTGGCCCCACAGGGAACCTACTCAACAATGAGCAGTTCTTC. This encodes CATSGPTGNLLNNEQFF.

This clone was observed once. The gene calls are TRBV27 and TRBJ2-5, with TRBD2 matching 7 bases. The length of the CDR3 is 15 residues. CDR1 is MNHEY and CDR2 is SMNVEV in the germline V gene (reference sequence). Losses at the gene ends were 0 bases for V and 4 bases for J; bases not matched to a gene: 5. The CDR3 protein is CASSLSRGVRETQYF. CDR3 coding DNA: TGTGCCAGCAGTTTATCACGGGGGGTCAGAGAGACCCAGTACTTC.

The V call is TRBV4-2, the J call TRBJ2-3; maybe TRBD2 (7 bases). Germline V CDR1 and CDR2: LGHNA, YNFKEQ. The CDR3 is made up of 17 amino acids. V lost 0 bases to trimming and J lost 3 bases, with 16 bases between them. The CDR3 sequence: CASSQDPRGAQTDTQYF. In nucleotides, the CDR3 is TGTGCCAGCAGCCAAGATCCCCGGGGGGCTCAAACAGATACGCAGTATTTT.

Notes on this clone: This sample includes further DNA sequences coding for the same CDR3. V and J are TRBV4-1 and TRBJ2-1; 13 bases are a match to TRBD2. The germline gives CDR1 MGHRA, CDR2 YSYEKL. V lost 2 bases, J lost 8 bases, and 6 bases stayed unmatched. The CDR3 has 16 residues. The CDR3: CASSQPPGLAGDEQFF. CDR3 bases: TGCGCCAGCAGCCAACCTCCCGGACTAGCGGGAGATGAGCAGTTCTTC.

The chain joins TRBV7-2 to TRBJ1-1, with D possibly TRBD1 on 5 matching bases. V was shortened by 4 bases and J by 2 bases, with 14 bases between the two germline ends. The CDR3 length is 15 residues. Germline V gives CDR1 SGHTA, CDR2 FQGNSA. Here the CDR3 reads CASSYGTYANTEAFF. The CDR3 nucleotides read TGTGCCAGCAGCTACGGGACTTATGCCAACACTGAAGCTTTCTTT.